Sequencing of this T cell receptor beta chain was carried out in a study of T cell repertoires in cytomegalovirus infection. Study-level information: Signatures in public TCR beta sequences pointed to both CMV infection and matching HLA type.

TCRdb passed the reads through MiXCR, listing each CDR3 protein once. The sample contains hundreds of thousands of distinct CDR3 sequences, approximately 24% of which appear only once. General study results and limits: There were carriers of CMV plus the relevant HLA, and cumulative public TCR beta family frequency identified them. What dominated the ex vivo response were HLA-C-restricted CMV-specific TCR beta clonotypes.

Trimming removed 4 bases from V and 0 bases from J, with 18 bases in between. In germline, CDR1 is ENHRY, CDR2 SYGVKD. The CDR3 covers 17 residues. This clonotype was seen more than once but under ten times. Its cognate antigen is unknown. The sequence came from a human donor in good health (CMV status not recorded). Some clones in this sample may be carry-over from other donors' samples. The rearrangement uses TRBV10-3 and TRBJ2-5, with a tentative D call TRBD1 (7 bases). Sequences were obtained from CD8+ T cells from PBMCs. The CDR3 region has the DNA TGTGCCATCAGTGGGCTTGGAGGGACAGCATACCAAGAGACCCAGTACTTC. Its protein is CAISGLGGTAYQETQYF.